This entry concerns a single TCR beta chain. This record comes from a study of blood T cell repertoires in COVID-19. Across the whole study: Some COVID-19 samples were acute and others convalescent; all came from the United States, Italy and Spain.

Membership in each cohort depended on participant-reported clinical history. CDR1 is MRHNA and CDR2 is SNTAGT in the germline V gene. Losses at the gene ends were 5 bases for V and 5 bases for J; bases not matched to a gene: 4. The CDR3 spans 15 residues. Under the authors' procedure: Estimates of nucleated cell counts were drawn from the amplification of reference gene primers. Libraries were prepared by immunoSEQ multiplex PCR; TCRdb keeps only in-frame clonotypes and omits some of them. V and J calls and clone size are those listed in that table; D and trimming were worked out from the DNA. The sample yields around 300,000 clones, 85% to 90% seen once.

The specimen was PBMCs or T cells enriched from blood (not recorded which). V usage is TRBV6-4 and J usage is TRBJ2-2, with 11 positions matching TRBD2. This clonotype was sampled from a woman under 30 with acute COVID-19. The CDR3 DNA reads TGTGCCAGCAGTTCGGGACTAGCGGAAACCGGGGAGCTGTTTTTT. Amino acid sequence: CASSSGLAETGELFF.